This T cell receptor beta chain was recorded in a study of vaccination effects on CD4 cells after COVID-19. For the study at large: Subjects were given two BNT162b2 or mRNA-1273 vaccine doses. Regarding the study as a whole: Only a few convalescent patients and no early post-infection timepoints featured in the study.

Germline values: CDR1 SGHTA, CDR2 FQGNSA. V was cut by 7 bases and J by 4 bases, with 15 bases left in between. The CDR3 has 14 amino acids. Pools of viral peptides were used by the ViraFEST assay to expand antigen-specific CD4+ T cells ahead of sequencing. The authors isolated CD4+ T cells after ten to eleven days of culture. For each well, roughly 2 million PBMC were cultured with about 10 IU/ml IL-2 and approximately 10 ug/ml peptides. A half-volume exchange with IL-2 medium occurred on days 3 and 7. Clones were read by immunoSEQ multiplex PCR, and TCRdb kept only the in-frame ones, dropping some. The table lists over 50,000 clones, about four fifths of them singletons. Remarks on this clone: Its antigen is not identified.

The sequences come from CD4+ T cells from PBMCs cultured with HCoV-229E spike peptides, collected before COVID-19 vaccination. This clonotype was sampled from a human donor who received a COVID-19 vaccine. The chain has TRBV7-2 and TRBJ2-3; D unresolved. CDR3 in DNA: TGTGCCAGCACCCGAACGGTGGCCCCAGATACGCAGTATTTT. Its translation: CASTRTVAPDTQYF.